Sequencing of this T cell receptor (beta chain) was carried out in a study of PD-1 blockade in classical Hodgkin lymphoma. All trial patients relapsed after autologous stem cell transplantation. Overall study findings and caveats: When nivolumab was started under 1 year after ASCT, patients were excluded. Compared with healthy donors, newly diagnosed patients reportedly showed lower baseline TCR diversity. CD4+ but not CD8+ TCR diversity rose significantly by C4D1.

The repertoire was sequenced with immunoSEQ multiplex PCR; TCRdb's copy has only in-frame clones and lacks some. The data hold around 45,000 clones, with roughly 78% observed a single time. This clone was observed a handful of times. What it binds is not known. Sample: peripheral blood mononuclear cells (PBMCs), taken before the second cycle of nivolumab. This clonotype was sampled from a human donor with classical Hodgkin lymphoma.

The CDR3 reads CASSLTGLAGAEQYF. The CDR3, as DNA: TGTGCCAGCAGCTTAACGGGACTAGCGGGAGCCGAGCAGTACTTC. V is TRBV7-9 and J is TRBJ2-7, with 14 bases matching TRBD2. CDR3 length: 15 residues. The germline gives CDR1 SEHNR, CDR2 FQNEAQ (reference sequence). J was trimmed by 6 bases and V by 2 bases; bases with no gene match: 3.